This entry features one T cell receptor (beta chain) sequence. Its antigen is not yet known. Base qualities are not provided; no much larger clone lies one nucleotide away. The library was produced with 5' RACE. The sequencing machine was an Illumina HiSeq 2500. A second PCR of roughly 7 to 11 cycles was performed with a sample-barcoded 5' primer and a J-beta primer mix. A template-switch 5' adaptor carrying 12 random nucleotides introduced a unique molecular identifier onto each TCR beta cDNA molecule. At least 3 million CDR3-containing paired-end reads were obtained from each sample. All of the RNA was converted into first-strand cDNA using the Mint cDNA synthesis kit, with a TRBC-specific oligonucleotide serving as the primer. Following uracil-DNA glycosylase treatment, a first 18-cycle PCR with universal primers M1SS and BC2_uni_R was performed on all cDNA. Per the source publication's procedure: Normalization of each sample was performed by random selection of 1 million high-quality reads, each carrying a distinct molecular identifier. Reads sharing molecular identifiers were discarded rather than binned into consensus sequences. MiTCR, with a Q25 quality threshold and the strictest error-elimination algorithm, was used for CDR3 identification, clonotype clustering and error correction. A nonparametric unseen species model with Euler transformation was used to estimate lower-bound total TCR beta diversity. TCRdb reanalyzed the raw reads on its own, using fastp at Q25 for trimming and MiXCR for clone calling, and kept in-frame beta chains. When rows share a CDR3 protein, they turn into one entry using the most common DNA and genes. V and J calls and clone size were set by TCRdb, not the authors. The sample table holds roughly 730,000 distinct CDR3 sequences, of which around three fifths were seen once. 20% to 30% of the sample is held by the ten biggest clonotypes.

CDR1 and CDR2 are read off the germline V gene as SQVTM and ANQGSEA. V is pared back by 3 bases and J by 0 bases, with 11 bases lying between the germline termini. The CDR3 contains 14 residues, cysteine and phenylalanine counted. Left in the record is the CDR3 DNA by itself, 42 bases read in frame from the first base. The sample comes from a study of blood T cells in healthy people across ages (dated by TCRdb to the mid-2010s). At the level of the whole study: In model experiments, template switching captured about one uniquely barcoded TCR beta cDNA molecule for every two T cells. To track age-related changes in TCR beta repertoire diversity, the study relied on deep sequencing normalized with unique cDNA molecular identifiers. The donors were divided into four age groups: young (average around 15 years), middle-aged (over 35), aged (about 60) and long-lived (roughly 82). Donors of different ages were randomly distributed across sequencing lanes to avoid experimental bias. For two donors (one aged 18 to 29 and one aged 80 or older), the study analyzed two additional independent replicas of 1 million unique cDNA reads from the same blood draw. Paper-wide results and their limitations: Total diversity estimates from one million sequenced T cells were considered lower bounds and underestimates. As age increased, observed TCR beta diversity per million T cells dropped in a roughly linear way, and a significant reduction was already evident by age about 40. Compared with the aged group, the long-lived group had more naive CD4+ T cells, fewer expanded clones and increased TCR diversity, a pattern suggesting age selection. Donor CMV infection status was unknown, potentially confounding age-related changes in expanded clonotypes. A strong correlation was found between observed TCR beta diversity and the percentage of naive T cells measured by flow cytometry. Since profiling was done on bulk unsorted PBMCs, naive and antigen-experienced compartments could not be conclusively compared.

The donors were roughly 39 Caucasian individuals from Russia, aged about 6 to 95 years, who were systemically healthy. Each donor gave around 9.9 milliliters of peripheral blood, collected into EDTA-treated Vacutainer tubes. PBMCs were isolated by Ficoll-Paque density-gradient centrifugation, with at least 6 million obtained per sample. Trizol reagent was used to extract total RNA from PBMCs, with at least 6 micrograms per sample. The percentages of naive CD45RAhigh/CD27high T cells were determined by flow cytometry on a PBMC aliquot from every donor. The sequence was collected from a man aged 40-49 years in good health. The chain couples TRBV29-1 to TRBJ2-5; no D segment can be confidently identified. The specimen was blood. The DNA sequence is given as TGCAGCGTTGATGTTGCGGCGCACCAAGAGACCCAGTACTTC. Its protein product is CSVDVAAHQETQYF.